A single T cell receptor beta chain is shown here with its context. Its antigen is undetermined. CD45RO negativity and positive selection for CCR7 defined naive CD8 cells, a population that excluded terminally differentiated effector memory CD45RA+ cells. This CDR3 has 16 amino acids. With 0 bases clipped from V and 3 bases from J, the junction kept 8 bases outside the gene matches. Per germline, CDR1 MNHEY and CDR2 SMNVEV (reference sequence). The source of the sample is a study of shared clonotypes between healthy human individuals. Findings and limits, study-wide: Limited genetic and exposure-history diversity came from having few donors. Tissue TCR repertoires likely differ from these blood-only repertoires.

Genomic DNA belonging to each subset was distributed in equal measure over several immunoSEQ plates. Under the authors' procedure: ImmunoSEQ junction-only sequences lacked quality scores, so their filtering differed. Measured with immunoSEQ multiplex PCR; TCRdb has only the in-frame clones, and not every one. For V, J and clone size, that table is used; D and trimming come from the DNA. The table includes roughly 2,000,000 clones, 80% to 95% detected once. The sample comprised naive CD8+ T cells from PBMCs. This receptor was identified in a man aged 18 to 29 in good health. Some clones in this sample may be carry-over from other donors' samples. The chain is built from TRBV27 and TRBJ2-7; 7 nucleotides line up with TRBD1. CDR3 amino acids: CASSLSPTGFGYEQYF. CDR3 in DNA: TGTGCCAGCAGTTTATCTCCGACAGGGTTTGGCTACGAGCAGTACTTC.